This T cell receptor (beta chain) was recovered during a study of CXCR3-negative and CXCR3-positive naive CD8 T cells. Overall study: The TRB read total, about 135 million, broke down to about 1.5 +/- 0.3 million reads per library.

UMI-labeled 5' RACE yielded the TRB cDNA libraries. After re-calling the 5' RACE reads, TCRdb lists one entry per CDR3 protein, DNA absent. This listing includes about 80,000 distinct CDR3 sequences. The sequenced sample was naive CXCR3- CD8+ T cells from blood. Described subset: CD45RO-CCR7+CD27+CD95- naive CD8+ T cells lacking CXCR3 (TNR3-). The sequence derives from a human donor in good health. Some clones in this sample may be carry-over from other donors' samples.

The CDR3: CASTLYGQETQYF. J is TRBJ2-5 and V is TRBV7-9. Germline V gives CDR1 SEHNR, CDR2 FQNEAQ (reference sequence). The CDR3 sequence is 13 residues long.